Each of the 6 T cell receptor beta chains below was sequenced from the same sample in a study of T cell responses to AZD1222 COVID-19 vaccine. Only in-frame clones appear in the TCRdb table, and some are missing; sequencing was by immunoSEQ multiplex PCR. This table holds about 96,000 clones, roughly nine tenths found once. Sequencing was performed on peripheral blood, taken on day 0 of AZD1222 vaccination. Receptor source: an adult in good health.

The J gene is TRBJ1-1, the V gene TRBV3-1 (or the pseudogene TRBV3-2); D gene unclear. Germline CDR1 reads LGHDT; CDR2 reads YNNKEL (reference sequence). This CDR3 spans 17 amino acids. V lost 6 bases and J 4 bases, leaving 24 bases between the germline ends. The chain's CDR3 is CASSPTLGEGYSTEAFF. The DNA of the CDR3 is TGTGCCAGCAGTCCTACTCTCGGGGAAGGGTACAGCACTGAAGCTTTCTTT.

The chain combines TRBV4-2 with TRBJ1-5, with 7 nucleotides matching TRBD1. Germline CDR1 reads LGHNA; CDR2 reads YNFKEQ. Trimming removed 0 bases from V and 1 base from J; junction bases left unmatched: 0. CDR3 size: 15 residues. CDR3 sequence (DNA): TGTGCCAGCAGCCAAGAACAGGGGAGCAATCAGCCCCAGCATTTT. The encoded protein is CASSQEQGSNQPQHF.

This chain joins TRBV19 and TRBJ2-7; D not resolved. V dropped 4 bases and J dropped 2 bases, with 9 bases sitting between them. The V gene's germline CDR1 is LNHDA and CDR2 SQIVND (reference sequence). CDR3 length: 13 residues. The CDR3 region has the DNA TGTGCCAGTAGTACCGGACGAGCCTACGAGCAGTACTTC. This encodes CASSTGRAYEQYF.

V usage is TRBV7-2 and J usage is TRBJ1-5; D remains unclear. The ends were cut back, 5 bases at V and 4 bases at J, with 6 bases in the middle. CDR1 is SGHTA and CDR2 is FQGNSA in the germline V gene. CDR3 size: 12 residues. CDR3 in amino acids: CASSRYNQPQHF. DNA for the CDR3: TGTGCCAGCAGCCGCTATAATCAGCCCCAGCATTTT.

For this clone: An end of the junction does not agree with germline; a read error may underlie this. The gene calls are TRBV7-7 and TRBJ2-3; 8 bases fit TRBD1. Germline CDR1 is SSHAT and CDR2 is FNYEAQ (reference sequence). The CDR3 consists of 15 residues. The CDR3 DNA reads TGTGCTAGCAGCGCCGGGACAGGAGAGACAGATACGCAGTATTTT. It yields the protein CASSAGTGETDTQYF.

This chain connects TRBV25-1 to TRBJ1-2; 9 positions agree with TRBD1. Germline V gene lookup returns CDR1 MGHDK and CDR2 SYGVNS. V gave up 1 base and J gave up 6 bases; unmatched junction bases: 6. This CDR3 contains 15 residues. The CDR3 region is CASSESRTGVDGYTF. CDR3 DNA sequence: TGTGCCAGCAGTGAATCCCGGACAGGGGTTGATGGCTACACCTTC.